Presented here are 12 T cell receptor beta chains from one specimen sequenced in a study of blood T cell repertoires in COVID-19. TCRdb keeps only in-frame clones here, not all; method: immunoSEQ multiplex PCR. The repertoire holds 13,000 to 15,000 clones, with approximately 88% as singletons. The sequenced sample was peripheral blood. The receptor set was obtained from a woman between 70 and 85 years old in a cohort sampled during active or convalescent COVID-19.

This sequence joins TRBV10-3 and TRBJ1-3; no reliable D call. CDR3 length equals 12 residues. The germline V gene encodes CDR1 ENHRY and CDR2 SYGVKD. Trimming pared 6 bases from V and 7 bases from J, leaving 10 bases between. DNA for the CDR3: TGTGCCATCAGGGGCTTTGGGAACACCATATATTTT. Translated, it gives CAIRGFGNTIYF.

The chain recombines TRBV7-9 with TRBJ1-4, with D possibly matching TRBD1 (6 bases). The length of the CDR3 is 15 residues. Trimming left V 5 bases short and J 4 bases short, with 14 bases between. Germline V gene lookup returns CDR1 SEHNR and CDR2 FQNEAQ (reference sequence). The CDR3 reads CASSPRQELNEKLFF. The CDR3 nucleotides read TGTGCCAGCAGCCCTAGACAGGAACTTAATGAAAAACTGTTTTTT.

V gene TRBV5-4 combines with J gene TRBJ1-1, with 7 positions matching TRBD1. Germline values: CDR1 SGHNT, CDR2 YYREEE (reference sequence). This CDR3 is built from 16 residues. Trimming removed 3 bases from V and 1 base from J; junction bases left unmatched: 9. The CDR3 spells CASSSRQGGANTEAFF. In DNA, the CDR3 is TGTGCCAGCAGCTCCAGACAGGGTGGGGCGAACACTGAAGCTTTCTTT.

The chain has TRBV6-6 and TRBJ1-5, with a tentative D call TRBD1 (5 bases). The CDR3 has 14 amino acids. Germline CDR1 reads MNHNY; CDR2 reads SVGAGI (reference sequence). Between the trimmed V and J ends, which lost 6 bases and 4 bases, there was a span of 13 bases. In DNA, the CDR3 is TGTGCCAGCAGAGCGGGGGATGGAAATCAGCCCCAGCATTTT. Protein: CASRAGDGNQPQHF.

The rearrangement joins TRBV27 to TRBJ2-1; D gene uncertain. V gave up 2 bases and J gave up 5 bases, with 16 bases separating them. The length of the CDR3 is 16 residues. Per the germline V gene, CDR1 is MNHEY and CDR2 is SMNVEV (reference sequence). Here the CDR3 reads CASSLGRSSPDNEQFF. CDR3 sequence (DNA): TGTGCCAGCAGTTTAGGTAGGAGTTCCCCTGACAATGAGCAGTTCTTC.

V gene TRBV24-1 combines with J gene TRBJ2-1, with 11 positions matching TRBD2. The germline V gene has CDR1 KGHDR and CDR2 SFDVKD. Unmatched junction bases numbered 4, after V lost 4 bases and J lost 3 bases. CDR3 length: 16 residues. The CDR3 DNA reads as TGTGCCACCAGTGAAACTAGCGGGGGAGACTACAATGAGCAGTTCTTC. Its protein is CATSETSGGDYNEQFF.

CDR3 nucleotide sequence: TGTGCCAGTAGTATTATTCATGCGCGGACAAGCTATGGCTACACCTTC. Amino acids: CASSIIHARTSYGYTF. This chain connects TRBV19 to TRBJ1-2, with D possibly being TRBD1 (5 bases). The CDR3 is 16 residues long. Germline CDR1 and CDR2: LNHDA and SQIVND (reference sequence). Between the trimmed V and J ends, which lost 3 bases and 4 bases, there was a span of 18 bases.

The genes are TRBV9 and TRBJ2-4; D might be TRBD2 (7 bases). CDR3 length equals 13 residues. Per germline, CDR1 SGDLS and CDR2 YYNGEE. V was cut by 7 bases and J by 1 base, with 9 bases left in between. CDR3 nucleotides: TGTGCCAGCGGGGGGGCGGCCAAAAACATTCAGTACTTC. This codes for CASGGAAKNIQYF. The full variable domain, completed using reference TRBV9 and TRBJ2-4, is DSGVTQTPKHLITATGQRVTLRCSPRSGDLSVYWYQQSLDQGLQFLIQYYNGEERAKGNILERFSAQQFPDLHSELNLSSLELGDSALYFCASGGAAKNIQYFGAGTRLSVL.

This clone is a singleton in its sample. The chain is built from TRBV19 and TRBJ1-6, with TRBD1 matching over 7 bases. This CDR3 spans 14 amino acids. V lost 6 bases and J lost 10; bases outside the gene matches: 9. From germline, CDR1 is LNHDA and CDR2 SQIVND (reference sequence). CDR3 sequence (DNA): TGTGCCAGTAGGACGACAGGGAAGGGATCACCCCTCCACTTT. Protein product: CASRTTGKGSPLHF.

The chain has TRBV7-9 and TRBJ2-3; 9 nucleotides match TRBD1. The germline CDR1 and CDR2 sequences are SEHNR and FQNEAQ (reference sequence). This CDR3 contains 14 residues. V shed 10 bases and J 3 bases; nucleotides not matched to a gene: 8. DNA for the CDR3: TGTGCCACCACGGGGACAGGGTCGACAGATACGCAGTATTTT. Its translation: CATTGTGSTDTQYF. The complete variable domain, with remaining parts taken from reference TRBV7-9 and TRBJ2-3, reads DTGVSQNPRHKITKRGQNVTFRCDPISEHNRLYWYRQTLGQGPEFLTYFQNEAQLEKSRLLSDRFSAERPKGSFSTLEIQRTEQGDSAMYLCATTGTGSTDTQYFGPGTRLTVL.

This clone showed up just a few times. The chain links TRBV2 to TRBJ2-2; 10 bases line up with TRBD2. The CDR3 spans 15 residues. Germline CDR1 is SNHLY and CDR2 is FYNNEI. With V trimmed by 6 bases and J by 5 bases, 6 bases remained unmatched. As DNA, the CDR3 is TGTGCCAGCAGACTAGCGGGGACTAATACCGGGGAGCTGTTTTTT. This encodes CASRLAGTNTGELFF.

The chain recombines TRBV28 with TRBJ2-5; TRBD1 aligns across 7 bases. The CDR3 extends over 15 amino acids. V was clipped by 4 bases and J by 5 bases; unmatched bases: 10. Germline V gene sequence: CDR1 MDHEN, CDR2 SYDVKM. CDR3 nucleotides: TGTGCCAGCAGTTCCACGACAGGGATCGGGGAGACCCAGTACTTC. Encoded protein: CASSSTTGIGETQYF.